This T cell receptor beta chain appears in the sequencing data of a study of neurological immune-mediated disorders. Each TCR transcript was tagged with a 10-nucleotide random UMI during 5'RACE. Whenever a sequencing run was performed, it yielded over 190 million TCR-beta sequences from 15-18 subjects. TCRdb itself ran the 5' RACE reads through MiXCR, one entry per CDR3 protein. Of 45,000 to 50,000 distinct CDR3 sequences in the sample, 3.5% to 5% were seen once. The specimen was PBMCs. This clonotype was sampled from a woman aged 60 to 75 with multiple sclerosis.

The CDR3 spells CASSMGQGVNYGYTF. The CDR3 DNA is TGTGCCAGCAGCATGGGACAAGGCGTCAACTATGGCTACACCTTC. The V gene is TRBV7-2, the J gene TRBJ1-2; the D gene is possibly TRBD1 (6 bases). This CDR3 contains 15 residues. The V gene lost 5 bases and the J gene lost 2 bases, with 15 bases spanning the gap. CDR1 SGHTA and CDR2 FQGNSA come from the germline V gene.